This is a list of T cell receptor beta chains from one sample in a study of cytomegalovirus exposure and HLA in healthy donors. The table came from immunoSEQ multiplex PCR; TCRdb's copy has only in-frame clones and leaves some out. The sample lists approximately 160,000 clones, 75% to 85% seen once, with 0.65% to 0.85% in the top ten. Sequenced material: PBMCs. The receptors come from a female donor in good health and CMV-seronegative. CDR3s include the opening cysteine and the closing phenylalanine or tryptophan. The D gene is left open where the match is weak. Rows may omit the clone size; those that give it use once, few, many or a size class.

d_call: .
clone_size: .
j_call: TRBJ2-3
v_call: TRBV7-9
cdr3_aa: CASSLAGTSTDTQYF
cdr3_nt: TGTGCCAGCAGCCTTGCAGGGACTAGCACAGATACGCAGTATTTT

d_call: TRBD1
clone_size: .
j_call: TRBJ2-4
v_call: TRBV7-2
cdr3_aa: CASSPTGGRGGNIQYF
cdr3_nt: TGTGCCAGCAGCCCGACAGGGGGCAGGGGGGGGAACATTCAGTACTTC

d_call: TRBD1
clone_size: .
j_call: TRBJ1-1
v_call: TRBV18
cdr3_aa: CASSTQGQTEAFF
cdr3_nt: TGTGCCAGCTCAACACAGGGGCAGACTGAAGCTTTCTTT

d_call: .
clone_size: .
j_call: TRBJ2-7
v_call: TRBV9
cdr3_aa: CASSAATGSYEQYF
cdr3_nt: TGTGCCAGCAGCGCCGCGACCGGGTCTTACGAGCAGTACTTC

d_call: .
clone_size: .
j_call: TRBJ2-2
v_call: TRBV9
cdr3_aa: CASSVAGVGTGELFF
cdr3_nt: TGTGCCAGCAGCGTAGCCGGGGTGGGCACCGGGGAGCTGTTTTTT

d_call: TRBD1
clone_size: few
j_call: TRBJ2-6
v_call: TRBV7-3
cdr3_aa: CASSVNNRGSGANVLTF
cdr3_nt: TGTGCCAGCAGCGTAAACAACAGGGGCTCTGGGGCCAACGTCCTGACTTTC

d_call: TRBD1
clone_size: .
j_call: TRBJ2-7
v_call: TRBV11-3
cdr3_aa: CASSLGRGTSYEQYF
cdr3_nt: TGTGCCAGCAGCTTAGGCAGGGGGACGTCCTACGAGCAGTACTTC

d_call: .
clone_size: .
j_call: TRBJ1-3
v_call: TRBV10-3
cdr3_aa: CAISGQNGNTIYF
cdr3_nt: TGTGCCATCAGTGGACAGAATGGAAACACCATATATTTT

d_call: .
clone_size: .
j_call: TRBJ2-6
v_call: TRBV28
cdr3_aa: CASTYSFPGANVLTF
cdr3_nt: TGTGCCAGCACCTATAGTTTCCCTGGGGCCAACGTCCTGACTTTC

d_call: .
clone_size: .
j_call: TRBJ1-4
v_call: TRBV25-1
cdr3_aa: CASSEEASPNEKLFF
cdr3_nt: TGTGCCAGCAGTGAAGAGGCCAGCCCAAATGAAAAACTGTTTTTT

d_call: .
clone_size: .
j_call: TRBJ1-1
v_call: TRBV5-1
cdr3_aa: CASSPSQGGTEAFF
cdr3_nt: TGCGCCAGCAGCCCGAGCCAGGGTGGGACTGAAGCTTTCTTT

d_call: .
clone_size: .
j_call: TRBJ2-1
v_call: TRBV6-1
cdr3_aa: CASSEPGIPVVEEFF
cdr3_nt: TGTGCCAGCAGTGAACCCGGGATACCTGTCGTAGAGGAGTTCTTC

d_call: .
clone_size: few
j_call: TRBJ2-3
v_call: TRBV11-3
cdr3_aa: CASSSFEDPDTQYF
cdr3_nt: TGTGCCAGCAGCTCCTTCGAGGATCCAGATACGCAGTATTTT

d_call: TRBD1
clone_size: .
j_call: TRBJ1-2
v_call: TRBV7-6
cdr3_aa: CASSFGQGGGYTF
cdr3_nt: TGTGCCAGCAGCTTTGGCCAAGGGGGCGGCTACACCTTC

d_call: .
clone_size: .
j_call: TRBJ1-3
v_call: TRBV10-3
cdr3_aa: CATYGGSGNTIYF
cdr3_nt: TGTGCCACCTACGGGGGGTCTGGAAACACCATATATTTT

d_call: TRBD2
clone_size: .
j_call: TRBJ2-2
v_call: TRBV7-6
cdr3_aa: CASSSSGAGELFF
cdr3_nt: TGTGCCAGCAGCTCCAGCGGGGCCGGGGAGCTGTTTTTT

d_call: .
clone_size: .
j_call: TRBJ2-7
v_call: TRBV6-5
cdr3_aa: CASSYSGDEQYF
cdr3_nt: TGTGCCAGCAGTTACTCGGGCGACGAGCAGTACTTC

d_call: TRBD1
clone_size: .
j_call: TRBJ2-6
v_call: TRBV19
cdr3_aa: CASSGGDRAFGANVLTF
cdr3_nt: TGTGCCAGTAGTGGCGGGGACAGGGCTTTCGGGGCCAACGTCCTGACTTTC

d_call: .
clone_size: once
j_call: TRBJ1-2
v_call: TRBV5-6
cdr3_aa: CASSLLLNYGYTF
cdr3_nt: TGTGCCAGCAGCTTGCTACTTAACTATGGCTACACCTTC

d_call: .
clone_size: .
j_call: TRBJ2-5
v_call: TRBV30
cdr3_aa: CAWTRGGETQYF
cdr3_nt: TGTGCCTGGACCAGGGGCGGCGAGACCCAGTACTTC

d_call: .
clone_size: .
j_call: TRBJ1-1
v_call: TRBV12-5
cdr3_aa: CASGYGGTEAFF
cdr3_nt: TGTGCTAGTGGTTACGGGGGCACTGAAGCTTTCTTT

d_call: TRBD1
clone_size: .
j_call: TRBJ2-7
v_call: TRBV2
cdr3_aa: CASSAGTGSSYEQYF
cdr3_nt: TGTGCCAGCAGTGCCGGGACAGGGAGCTCCTACGAGCAGTACTTC

d_call: TRBD1
clone_size: few
j_call: TRBJ1-2
v_call: TRBV4-1
cdr3_aa: CASSQEQGEGYTF
cdr3_nt: TGCGCCAGCAGCCAAGAGCAGGGGGAGGGCTACACCTTC

d_call: TRBD1
clone_size: .
j_call: TRBJ2-3
v_call: TRBV4-2
cdr3_aa: CASSQGPGTASTDTQYF
cdr3_nt: TGTGCCAGCAGCCAAGGTCCGGGGACAGCTAGCACAGATACGCAGTATTTT

d_call: TRBD2
clone_size: .
j_call: TRBJ2-1
v_call: TRBV5-4
cdr3_aa: CASSTGLAEYNEQFF
cdr3_nt: TGTGCCAGCAGCACGGGACTAGCGGAATACAATGAGCAGTTCTTC

d_call: TRBD1
clone_size: once
j_call: TRBJ1-1
v_call: TRBV6-5
cdr3_aa: CASSQRGRDTEAFF
cdr3_nt: TGTGCCAGCAGCCAAAGGGGGCGGGACACTGAAGCTTTCTTT

d_call: .
clone_size: .
j_call: TRBJ2-2
v_call: TRBV5-1
cdr3_aa: CASSLAGGHTGELFF
cdr3_nt: TGCGCCAGCAGCTTGGCCGGGGGGCACACCGGGGAGCTGTTTTTT

d_call: .
clone_size: .
j_call: TRBJ2-3
v_call: TRBV6-4
cdr3_aa: CASSFRAGDTQYF
cdr3_nt: TGTGCCAGCAGTTTTCGAGCCGGAGATACGCAGTATTTT

d_call: .
clone_size: once
j_call: TRBJ2-1
v_call: TRBV5-1
cdr3_aa: CASSLALGRDYNEQFF
cdr3_nt: TGCGCCAGCAGCTTGGCCTTGGGGCGGGATTACAATGAGCAGTTCTTC

d_call: TRBD2
clone_size: .
j_call: TRBJ2-3
v_call: TRBV10-2
cdr3_aa: CASSETSGGTDTQYF
cdr3_nt: TGCGCCAGCAGTGAGACGAGCGGGGGTACAGATACGCAGTATTTT

d_call: .
clone_size: .
j_call: TRBJ2-2
v_call: TRBV18
cdr3_aa: CASSPDEAGELFF
cdr3_nt: TGTGCCAGCTCACCGGATGAGGCCGGGGAGCTGTTTTTT

d_call: .
clone_size: .
j_call: TRBJ1-2
v_call: TRBV25-1
cdr3_aa: CASSENRLYGYTF
cdr3_nt: TGTGCCAGCAGTGAAAACAGGCTCTATGGCTACACCTTC

d_call: TRBD2
clone_size: few
j_call: TRBJ2-1
v_call: TRBV4-2
cdr3_aa: CASSQDDSGEFYNEQFF
cdr3_nt: TGTGCCAGCAGCCAAGACGATAGCGGGGAATTCTACAATGAGCAGTTCTTC

d_call: .
clone_size: .
j_call: TRBJ1-1
v_call: TRBV5-1
cdr3_aa: CASSFDRLKEAFF
cdr3_nt: TGCGCCAGCAGCTTCGACAGGTTGAAAGAAGCTTTCTTT

d_call: TRBD1
clone_size: .
j_call: TRBJ1-4
v_call: TRBV6-1
cdr3_aa: CASSEAGRGLEKLFF
cdr3_nt: TGTGCCAGCAGTGAAGCCGGCAGGGGGCTTGAAAAACTGTTTTTT

d_call: TRBD1
clone_size: .
j_call: TRBJ1-5
v_call: TRBV28
cdr3_aa: CASRSPGQGHQPQHF
cdr3_nt: TGTGCCAGCAGAAGCCCGGGACAGGGGCATCAGCCCCAGCATTTT

d_call: .
clone_size: once
j_call: TRBJ2-7
v_call: TRBV11-2
cdr3_aa: CASSLVQGTIHSYEQYF
cdr3_nt: TGTGCCAGCAGCTTAGTACAGGGAACGATCCACTCCTACGAGCAGTACTTC

d_call: TRBD1
clone_size: few
j_call: TRBJ1-1
v_call: TRBV30
cdr3_aa: CAWSKGANTNTEAFF
cdr3_nt: TGTGCCTGGAGTAAGGGGGCCAACACGAACACTGAAGCTTTCTTT

d_call: TRBD1
clone_size: .
j_call: TRBJ2-3
v_call: TRBV11-2
cdr3_aa: CASSFSGTDTDTQYF
cdr3_nt: TGTGCCAGCAGCTTCTCCGGGACAGACACAGATACGCAGTATTTT

d_call: .
clone_size: .
j_call: TRBJ2-1
v_call: TRBV5-1
cdr3_aa: CASSVQTGGYDEQFF
cdr3_nt: TGCGCCAGCAGCGTCCAAACCGGGGGTTACGATGAGCAGTTCTTC

d_call: .
clone_size: .
j_call: TRBJ1-2
v_call: TRBV6-1
cdr3_aa: CASSDRWNGYTF
cdr3_nt: TGTGCCAGCAGTGACAGGTGGAATGGCTACACCTTC

d_call: .
clone_size: once
j_call: TRBJ2-5
v_call: TRBV11-3
cdr3_aa: CASSLDRDREQYF
cdr3_nt: TGTGCCAGCAGCCTGGACCGGGATCGGGAGCAGTACTTC